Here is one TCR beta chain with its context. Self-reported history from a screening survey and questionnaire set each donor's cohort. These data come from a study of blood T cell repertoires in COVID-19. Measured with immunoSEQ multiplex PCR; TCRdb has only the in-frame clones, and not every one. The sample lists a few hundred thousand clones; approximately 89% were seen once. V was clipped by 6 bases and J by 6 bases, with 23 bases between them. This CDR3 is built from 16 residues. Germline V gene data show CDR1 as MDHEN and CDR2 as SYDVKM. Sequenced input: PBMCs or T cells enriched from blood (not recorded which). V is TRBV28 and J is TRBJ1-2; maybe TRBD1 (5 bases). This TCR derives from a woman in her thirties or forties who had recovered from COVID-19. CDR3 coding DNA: TGTGCCAGCAGAGCCCCCGGGGAGGGGAGAAGAAATGGCTACACCTTC. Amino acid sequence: CASRAPGEGRRNGYTF.